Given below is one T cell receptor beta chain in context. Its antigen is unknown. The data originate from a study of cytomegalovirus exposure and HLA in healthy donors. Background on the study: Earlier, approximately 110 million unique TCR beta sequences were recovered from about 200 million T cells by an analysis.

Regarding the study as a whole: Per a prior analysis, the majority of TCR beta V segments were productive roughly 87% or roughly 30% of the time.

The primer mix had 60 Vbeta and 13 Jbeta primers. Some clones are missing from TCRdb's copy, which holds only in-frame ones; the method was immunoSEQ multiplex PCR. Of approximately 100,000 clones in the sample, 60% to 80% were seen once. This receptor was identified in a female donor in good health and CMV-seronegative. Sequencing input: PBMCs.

CDR3 protein: CASSQGGTGTLYEQYF. In DNA, the CDR3 is TGCGCCAGCAGCCAAGGAGGGACAGGGACCCTCTACGAGCAGTACTTC. The chain combines TRBV4-1 with TRBJ2-7, with 9 nucleotides matching TRBD1. Losses at the gene ends were 1 base for V and 3 bases for J; bases not matched to a gene: 7. The CDR3 is 16 residues long. Germline-derived CDR1 and CDR2 are MGHRA and YSYEKL.